This TCR beta chain emerged from a study of metastatic and nonmetastatic thyroid tumors (dated by TCRdb to 2018 to 2020). Regarding the study in general: Repertoires from peripheral blood and from tumor or nodule tissue samples of malignant and benign thyroid patients were compared.

Receptor libraries were prepared by PCR. TCRdb lists the instrument as Illumina HiSeq 4000. High-throughput sequencing was used to profile the CDR3 region of the TCR beta-chain in every patient. The paper's processing steps were these. A classifier to discriminate distant-metastatic papillary thyroid cancer patients was built from CDR3 differences across clinicopathological groups. To measure repertoire diversity the researchers used the Shannon index, while the Morisita-Horn index served to gauge how similar the tumor and blood repertoires were. TCRdb cleaned the public reads at Q25 with fastp, built clones with MiXCR and kept in-frame beta chains. TCRdb's processing, not the authors' own work, is the source of the V and J calls. The sample table shows under 5,500 clones, and 32% are seen once. Around 25% of the sample is taken by the ten largest. The germline V and J ends show losses of 1 base and 5 bases respectively, and no gene match explains 11 bases of the junction. Reading from cysteine to phenylalanine, the CDR3 counts 17 amino acids. Only the CDR3 portion is preserved as DNA: 51 bases, with reading frame beginning at the first base.

As regards this clone: The target of this receptor is not known. Base qualities are not provided; no much larger clone lies one nucleotide away.

None of the patients had been given any treatment before thyroid surgery. Using T-cell receptor beta sequencing, the researchers looked back retrospectively at clinical samples from patients, gathered between about 2011 and 2019. Summary of the overall study and its limitations: In both blood and tumor samples, TCR beta diversity was reported to be significantly higher in malignant tumors than in benign nodules.

The sequenced sample consisted of adjacent normal tissue. The rearrangement combines TRBV12-3 or TRBV12-4 with TRBJ2-1; TRBD1 aligns with 7 central bases. The TCR was taken from a female donor with papillary thyroid cancer or a benign thyroid nodule (not recorded which). Some clones in this sample may be carry-over from other donors' samples. CDR3 protein: CASSLEWVGGGHNEQFF. The DNA is TGTGCCAGCAGTTTAGAATGGGTAGGGGGCGGTCACAATGAGCAGTTCTTC.